This is a list of T cell receptor beta chains from one sample in a study of response to subunit inactivated influenza vaccine. TCRdb re-derived calls from the RT-PCR reads in MiXCR, one entry per CDR3 protein. The sample has 630,000 or so distinct CDR3 sequences; more than 15% are singletons. The starting material was PBMCs from blood, obtained about 12 days after vaccination. The receptor source for this set is a man in his forties or fifties who received an inactivated influenza vaccine. Each CDR3 is given with its conserved first and last residue. Each record gives: D gene, J gene, clone size, V gene, CDR3 protein, CDR3 DNA. A D gene is named only where the DNA matches it firmly. Only part of the rows carry a size: once, few, many, or a class if the clone is expanded.

NA | TRBJ1-1 | NA | TRBV10-3 | CAIMAGGDTEAFF | TGTGCCATCATGGCCGGGGGCGACACTGAAGCTTTCTTT
NA | TRBJ2-7 | NA | TRBV2 | CASRQALAVSYEQYF | TGTGCCAGCAGACAGGCCCTAGCCGTATCCTACGAGCAGTACTTC
NA | TRBJ2-2 | NA | TRBV14 | CASSQALGRTGELFF | TGTGCCAGCAGCCAAGCCCTTGGGCGCACCGGGGAGCTGTTTTTT
TRBD1 | TRBJ2-4 | few | TRBV18 | CASSPPGQGRIQYF | TGTGCCAGCTCACCACCGGGACAGGGGCGCATTCAGTACTTC
TRBD2 | TRBJ2-7 | NA | TRBV3-1 | CASSLGLAGDGEQYF | TGTGCCAGCAGCCTGGGACTAGCGGGAGACGGCGAGCAGTACTTC
NA | TRBJ1-1 | few | TRBV9 | CASSVVARNTEAFF | TGTGCCAGCAGCGTAGTAGCGAGAAACACTGAAGCTTTCTTT
NA | TRBJ1-6 | NA | TRBV7-9 | CASSFQDSPLHF | TGTGCCAGCAGCTTCCAGGATTCACCCCTCCACTTT
NA | TRBJ2-1 | many | TRBV20-1 | CSAKVVQLYNEQFF | TGCAGTGCGAAGGTGGTGCAACTGTACAATGAGCAGTTCTTC
TRBD2 | TRBJ2-7 | once | TRBV7-2 | CASSPQVAGAPYEQYF | TGTGCCAGCAGCCCCCAGGTAGCGGGAGCCCCCTACGAGCAGTACTTC
NA | TRBJ2-3 | NA | TRBV24-1 | CATSDPGTANTDTQYF | TGTGCCACCAGTGATCCCGGGACGGCAAACACAGATACGCAGTATTTT
TRBD1 | TRBJ2-1 | many | TRBV12-3/TRBV12-4 | CASTNRQGARNNEQFF | TGTGCCAGCACCAATAGACAGGGGGCGCGGAACAATGAGCAGTTCTTC
NA | TRBJ2-5 | NA | TRBV20-1 | CSARDGGVQETQYF | TGCAGTGCTAGAGATGGAGGCGTGCAAGAGACCCAGTACTTC
NA | TRBJ1-1 | NA | TRBV5-1 | CASSLVADTEAFF | TGCGCCAGCAGCTTGGTGGCGGACACTGAAGCTTTCTTT
TRBD2 | TRBJ2-3 | few | TRBV20-1 | CSARALAGDTDTQYF | TGCAGTGCTAGAGCCCTAGCGGGGGATACAGATACGCAGTATTTT
TRBD1 | TRBJ1-1 | NA | TRBV29-1 | CSVRKHTGGRTEAFF | TGCAGCGTGAGGAAACATACAGGGGGGAGGACTGAAGCTTTCTTT
TRBD1 | TRBJ2-5 | NA | TRBV7-2 | CASSSQTGLETQYF | TGTGCCAGCAGCTCCCAGACAGGGCTGGAGACCCAGTACTTC
NA | TRBJ2-3 | many | TRBV20-1 | CSAPPAGTTDTQYF | TGCAGTGCCCCCCCGGCGGGAACCACAGATACGCAGTATTTT
TRBD1 | TRBJ2-5 | NA | TRBV29-1 | CSVDRGRRETQYF | TGCAGCGTTGATAGGGGGCGCAGGGAGACCCAGTACTTC
NA | TRBJ1-2 | few | TRBV30 | CAWSVSQIYGYTF | TGTGCCTGGAGTGTTTCACAGATCTATGGCTACACCTTC
NA | TRBJ2-1 | NA | TRBV24-1 | CATSDLSGSNNEQFF | TGTGCCACCAGTGATTTGTCGGGGAGTAACAATGAGCAGTTCTTC
NA | TRBJ1-1 | few | TRBV12-3/TRBV12-4 | CASSIMGFTEAFF | TGTGCCAGCAGTATAATGGGGTTCACTGAAGCTTTCTTT
NA | TRBJ2-6 | few | TRBV4-3 | CASSSNNVLTF | TGCGCCAGCAGCTCCAACAACGTCCTGACTTTC
NA | TRBJ2-7 | NA | TRBV2 | CASSQGIPYEQYF | TGTGCCAGCAGTCAGGGTATCCCCTACGAGCAGTACTTC
NA | TRBJ1-6 | few | TRBV14 | CASSLQYNSPLHF | TGTGCCAGTTCGCTCCAGTATAATTCACCCCTCCACTTT
NA | TRBJ2-7 | NA | TRBV5-6 | CASSSPGFLPEQYF | TGTGCCAGCAGCTCCCCCGGTTTCCTTCCGGAGCAGTACTTC
TRBD2 | TRBJ2-7 | few | TRBV11-3 | CASRDTDKPSGDYSYEQYF | TGTGCCAGCAGAGACACAGACAAGCCCTCCGGGGACTATTCCTACGAGCAGTACTTC
TRBD1 | TRBJ2-7 | few | TRBV12-3/TRBV12-4 | CASSLRQGQTNEQYF | TGTGCCAGCAGTTTAAGACAGGGGCAAACGAACGAGCAGTACTTC
TRBD1 | TRBJ2-1 | few | TRBV28 | CASARDRAVWGQFF | TGTGCATCGGCCCGGGACAGGGCCGTCTGGGGACAGTTCTTC
TRBD2 | TRBJ2-5 | NA | TRBV7-2 | CASSPWTSGVSQETQYF | TGTGCCAGCAGCCCCTGGACTAGCGGGGTGTCCCAAGAGACCCAGTACTTC
TRBD1 | TRBJ2-3 | NA | TRBV20-1 | CSATGTGFTDTQYF | TGCAGTGCCACCGGGACAGGGTTCACAGATACGCAGTATTTT
NA | TRBJ1-2 | few | TRBV12-3/TRBV12-4 | CASSSLNYGYTF | TGTGCCAGCAGTTCCCTTAACTATGGCTACACCTTC
NA | TRBJ2-5 | NA | TRBV7-6 | CASSWVQSETQYF | TGTGCCAGCAGCTGGGTTCAGTCAGAGACCCAGTACTTC
TRBD1 | TRBJ2-1 | once | TRBV29-1 | CSVEAGTGASFGYNEQFF | TGCAGCGTTGAAGCCGGGACAGGGGCTAGTTTTGGTTACAATGAGCAGTTCTTC
NA | TRBJ1-1 | NA | TRBV25-1 | CASSGGTHREAFF | TGTGCCAGCAGCGGAGGGACTCATCGAGAAGCTTTCTTT
NA | TRBJ2-7 | NA | TRBV6-1 | CASSETQTYEQYF | TGTGCCAGCAGTGAAACCCAAACCTACGAGCAGTACTTC
TRBD1 | TRBJ2-7 | NA | TRBV7-9 | CASSLPRDRYSYEQYF | TGTGCCAGCAGCTTACCCCGGGACAGGTATTCCTACGAGCAGTACTTC
NA | TRBJ1-5 | NA | TRBV19 | CASSIGVAVPQPQHF | TGTGCCAGTAGTATTGGGGTTGCAGTCCCTCAGCCCCAGCATTTT
TRBD1 | TRBJ1-2 | NA | TRBV7-8 | CASSWGRSAGGGYTF | TGTGCCAGCAGCTGGGGGCGGTCGGCAGGGGGTGGCTACACCTTC
NA | TRBJ2-1 | NA | TRBV12-3/TRBV12-4 | CASRGRGNYNEQFF | TGTGCCAGCCGGGGCAGGGGTAACTACAATGAGCAGTTCTTC
NA | TRBJ2-3 | NA | TRBV20-1 | CSARAGVSTDTQYF | TGCAGTGCTAGAGCGGGGGTGAGCACAGATACGCAGTATTTT
TRBD1 | TRBJ1-6 | NA | TRBV7-8 | CASSLQGQGRNSPLHF | TGTGCCAGCAGCCTACAGGGACAGGGACGGAATTCACCCCTCCACTTT
NA | TRBJ2-6 | NA | TRBV12-3/TRBV12-4 | CARSPGAGSFRSGANVLTF | TGTGCCCGCAGCCCAGGGGCCGGGTCGTTTCGCTCTGGGGCCAACGTCCTGACTTTC
NA | TRBJ2-2 | NA | TRBV2 | CASSVVGRGTGELFF | TGTGCCAGCAGTGTAGTTGGGCGAGGCACCGGGGAGCTGTTTTTT
NA | TRBJ2-2 | NA | TRBV29-1 | CSVETNFPANTGELFF | TGCAGCGTTGAAACTAATTTTCCCGCGAACACCGGGGAGCTGTTTTTT
TRBD2 | TRBJ2-3 | NA | TRBV20-1 | CSARDGAGGPGTQYF | TGCAGTGCTAGAGATGGCGCGGGAGGGCCCGGTACGCAGTATTTT
NA | TRBJ1-1 | few | TRBV9 | CASSAHSSGATEAFF | TGTGCCAGCAGCGCCCACTCCAGTGGGGCCACTGAAGCTTTCTTT
NA | TRBJ2-5 | NA | TRBV6-5 | CASRRAETQYF | TGTGCCAGCCGGCGAGCCGAGACCCAGTACTTC
NA | TRBJ1-6 | few | TRBV6-5 | CASSYNQQAYNSPLHF | TGTGCCAGCAGTTACAATCAACAGGCCTATAATTCACCCCTCCACTTT
TRBD1 | TRBJ1-1 | NA | TRBV29-1 | CSVARDRATEAFF | TGCAGCGTTGCCCGGGACAGGGCCACTGAAGCTTTCTTT
NA | TRBJ2-2 | many | TRBV6-5 | CASSSSDRGGTGELFF | TGTGCCAGCAGTTCCTCGGACCGTGGTGGCACCGGGGAGCTGTTTTTT
NA | TRBJ1-6 | few | TRBV3-1 | CASSPRQVYNSPLHF | TGTGCCAGCAGCCCCCGACAGGTCTATAATTCACCCCTCCACTTT
TRBD2 | TRBJ2-1 | NA | TRBV5-5 | CASSTVAGAYYNEQFF | TGTGCCAGCAGCACCGTAGCGGGGGCCTACTACAATGAGCAGTTCTTC